These 27 T cell receptor beta chains were sequenced from one sample in a study of vaccination effects on CD4 cells after COVID-19. ViraFEST used viral peptide pools to expand antigen-specific CD4+ T cells before sequencing. Subsequent to a culture period of more than 9 days, CD4+ T cells were isolated. The person was diagnosed with PCR-confirmed SARS-CoV-2 infection between March and December 2020. Their target antigens are unknown. The data were produced by immunoSEQ multiplex PCR, yet TCRdb's version contains in-frame clones alone and is incomplete. The data show under 70,000 clones, about 77% seen once. Sequencing used CD4+ T cells from PBMCs cultured with HIV peptides, obtained before COVID-19 vaccination. As for subset: HIV-1 Nef peptide pool negative control/reference culture. These receptors were obtained from a human donor who had a prior SARS-CoV-2 infection.

J is TRBJ2-5 and V is TRBV6-6; 7 bases line up with TRBD1. Germline trimming cut 7 bases from V and 2 bases from J; bases unmatched to any gene: 7. The CDR3 runs to 14 residues. Germline V gene sequence: CDR1 MNHNY, CDR2 SVGAGI (reference sequence). The CDR3 coding sequence is TGTGCCAGCAAGCTCACAGGGGCACAAGAGACCCAGTACTTC. As protein: CASKLTGAQETQYF.

This rearrangement joins TRBV5-6 to TRBJ2-1; TRBD2 matches 11 bases. The V and J ends lost 0 bases and 9 bases, in that order; junction bases with no gene match: 8. The CDR3 totals 16 residues. Germline V gene sequence: CDR1 SGHDT, CDR2 YYEEEE. CDR3 region: CASSLALAGGRGEQFF. CDR3 nucleotides: TGTGCCAGCAGCTTGGCTCTAGCGGGGGGCAGGGGTGAGCAGTTCTTC.

The chain couples TRBV7-2 to TRBJ2-7; no definite D call. Germline V gene data show CDR1 as SGHTA and CDR2 as FQGNSA. The CDR3 contains 13 residues. V was trimmed by 4 bases and J by 6 bases, leaving 13 bases between them. Written as DNA, the CDR3 is TGTGCCAGCAGCTCCGACCTGACCGCCGAGCAGTACTTC. This codes for CASSSDLTAEQYF. Drawing the rest from reference TRBV7-2 and TRBJ2-7, the complete variable domain is GAGVSQSPSNKVTEKGKDVELRCDPISGHTALYWYRQSLGQGLEFLIYFQGNSAPDKSGLPSDRFSAERTGGSVSTLTIQRTQQEDSAVYLCASSSDLTAEQYFGPGTRLTVT.

V gene TRBV19 combines with J gene TRBJ2-7, with 8 bases identical to TRBD2. The germline CDR1 and CDR2 sequences are LNHDA and SQIVND (reference sequence). CDR3 length: 14 residues. V lost 8 bases, J lost 0 bases, and 6 bases stayed unmatched. In DNA, the CDR3 is TGTGCCAGTGGCCGGGGGGGATCCTCCTACGAGCAGTACTTC. It codes for CASGRGGSSYEQYF.

The chain carries TRBV12-3 or TRBV12-4 and TRBJ1-2; D call uncertain. Trimming pared 2 bases from V and 8 bases from J, leaving 9 bases between. CDR3 length: 12 residues. CDR3 amino acids: CASSLHKGGYTF. In nucleotides, the CDR3 is TGTGCCAGCAGTTTACATAAGGGAGGCTACACCTTC.

This chain connects TRBV12-3 or TRBV12-4 to TRBJ2-3; D is undetermined. V lost 5 bases and J lost 4, with 10 bases in between. The CDR3 has 13 residues. This chain's CDR3 is CASSPDSSDTQYF. The CDR3 region has the DNA TGTGCCAGCAGTCCCGATAGTTCAGATACGCAGTATTTT.

This chain joins TRBV2 and TRBJ2-1, with 8 nucleotides matching TRBD1. The CDR3 length is 13 residues. Germline-derived CDR1 and CDR2 are SNHLY and FYNNEI. Unmatched junction bases numbered 4, after V lost 4 bases and J lost 8 bases. CDR3: CASSGTGSHEQFF. CDR3 DNA sequence: TGTGCCAGCAGTGGGACAGGGTCCCATGAGCAGTTCTTC.

This clone was counted only a few times. In DNA form, the CDR3 reads TGTGCCAGCATGGACAGGGGTTACGATGAGCAGTTCTTC. Amino acids: CASMDRGYDEQFF. The chain combines TRBV2 with TRBJ2-1, with TRBD1 matching 9 bases. The junction had 6 bases not matched to a gene; V was cut back by 7 bases and J by 8 bases. The CDR3 sequence is 13 residues long. The germline V gene has CDR1 SNHLY and CDR2 FYNNEI. The variable domain in full, completed from reference TRBV2 and TRBJ2-1, reads EPEVTQTPSHQVTQMGQEVILRCVPISNHLYFYWYRQILGQKVEFLVSFYNNEISEKSEIFDDQFSVERPDGSNFTLKIRSTKLEDSAMYFCASMDRGYDEQFFGPGTRLTVL.

This clone was picked up one time. The chain combines TRBV7-2 with TRBJ2-5; 8 nucleotides align to TRBD1. Per germline, CDR1 SGHTA and CDR2 FQGNSA. V lost 2 bases and J lost 7; bases outside the gene matches: 6. The CDR3 runs to 14 residues. This CDR3 is CASSLQGAGATQYF. In nucleotides, the CDR3 is TGTGCCAGCAGCTTACAGGGGGCGGGCGCGACCCAGTACTTC.

The chain uses TRBV6-6 and TRBJ2-2, with 7 bases matching TRBD2. CDR1 is MNHNY, CDR2 SVGAGI, per germline (reference sequence). With 2 bases clipped from V and 5 bases from J, the junction kept 5 bases outside the gene matches. The CDR3 length is 15 residues. DNA of the CDR3: TGTGCCAGCAGTTACGGGGGGGGTTTTACCGGGGAGCTGTTTTTT. Its translation: CASSYGGGFTGELFF.

The J gene is TRBJ2-1, the V gene TRBV24-1; unclear D gene. V was pared by 2 bases and J by 0 bases, with 10 bases between. The CDR3 extends over 16 amino acids. Germline loops: CDR1 KGHDR, CDR2 SFDVKD. The CDR3 DNA reads as TGTGCCACCAGTGATTCTACCGTGAGCTCCTACAATGAGCAGTTCTTC. Residues: CATSDSTVSSYNEQFF.

The genes are TRBV27 and TRBJ2-7; D is uncertain. The CDR3 runs 13 residues. Per germline, CDR1 MNHEY and CDR2 SMNVEV (reference sequence). This CDR3 reads CEREQFSSYEQYF. The CDR3 bases are TGTGAACGCGAACAATTTAGCTCCTACGAGCAGTACTTC.

CDR3: CASSQDASGGLSYEQYF. The CDR3 region has the DNA TGTGCCAGCAGCCAAGATGCTAGCGGGGGTCTTTCCTACGAGCAGTACTTC. The rearrangement links TRBV4-2 to TRBJ2-7; 10 bases fit TRBD2. Trimming at V came to 0 bases and at J to 1 base, leaving 6 bases not matched to a gene. There are 17 residues in the CDR3. Germline V gives CDR1 LGHNA, CDR2 YNFKEQ.

The chain has TRBV5-1 and TRBJ2-1; the match to TRBD2 covers 8 bases. The J segment lost 4 bases and the V segment lost 0 bases, leaving 3 bases of the junction unmatched. The CDR3 runs 15 residues. The germline V gene has CDR1 SGHRS and CDR2 YFSETQ. CDR3 bases: TGCGCCAGCAGCTTGGGGTCTAGCGGGTACAATGAGCAGTTCTTC. Its protein product is CASSLGSSGYNEQFF. The complete variable domain, with remaining parts taken from reference TRBV5-1 and TRBJ2-1, reads KAGVTQTPRYLIKTRGQQVTLSCSPISGHRSVSWYQQTPGQGLQFLFEYFSETQRNKGNFPGRFSGRQFSNSRSEMNVSTLELGDSALYLCASSLGSSGYNEQFFGPGTRLTVL.

The gene calls are TRBV7-2 and TRBJ2-1; 8 nucleotides line up with TRBD2. Trimming at V came to 4 bases and at J to 9 bases, leaving 8 bases not matched to a gene. The germline V gene encodes CDR1 SGHTA and CDR2 FQGNSA. This CDR3 comprises 14 residues. The CDR3 here is CASSWAGLVSEQFF. CDR3 sequence (DNA): TGTGCCAGCAGCTGGGCGGGACTAGTAAGTGAGCAGTTCTTC.

The chain carries TRBV6-5 and TRBJ1-2; D is undetermined. Per the germline V gene, CDR1 is MNHEY and CDR2 is SVGAGI. This CDR3 region has 14 residues. Trimming left V 6 bases short and J 7 bases short, with 18 bases between. CDR3 bases: TGTGCCAGCAGGAAACAAGGACTCGGTGCTGGCTACACCTTC. Translation gives CASRKQGLGAGYTF.

The chain joins TRBV10-3 to TRBJ1-1; D might be TRBD1 (6 bases). Deletions cut 6 bases from V and 1 base from J, with 18 bases between. The CDR3 is 16 amino acids. Per the germline V gene, CDR1 is ENHRY and CDR2 is SYGVKD. The CDR3: CAIRPGQYRENTEAFF. The CDR3 DNA reads TGTGCCATCAGACCCGGACAGTACCGCGAGAACACTGAAGCTTTCTTT.

The rearrangement uses TRBV6-1 and TRBJ2-7; TRBD1 is a possible D gene (5 bases). CDR1 MNHNS and CDR2 SASEGT come from the germline V gene. With 1 base removed from V and 1 base from J, the gap between germline ends came to 14 bases. The CDR3 length is 16 residues. The CDR3 DNA reads as TGTGCCAGCAGTGAAGAGCGCAGGGTTATTTCCTACGAGCAGTACTTC. Encoded protein: CASSEERRVISYEQYF.

This chain connects TRBV18 to TRBJ1-1; D unresolved. CDR3 length: 13 residues. The germline gives CDR1 KGHSH, CDR2 LQKENI. Trimming stripped 6 bases from V and 2 bases from J, with 10 bases between. CDR3 protein: CASSFQSNTEAFF. CDR3 in DNA: TGTGCCAGCTCCTTCCAAAGTAACACTGAAGCTTTCTTT. Variable domain in full (rest from reference TRBV18 and TRBJ1-1): NAGVMQNPRHLVRRRGQEARLRCSPMKGHSHVYWYRQLPEEGLKFMVYLQKENIIDESGMPKERFSAEFPKEGPSILRIQQVVRGDSAAYFCASSFQSNTEAFFGQGTRLTVV.

This chain connects TRBV30 to TRBJ2-2, with D possibly matching TRBD2 (7 bases). The V end was cut by 0 bases, the J end by 5 bases, with 16 bases between. Germline V lookup: CDR1 GTSNPN, CDR2 SVGIG (reference sequence). The CDR3 loop spans 16 amino acids. The CDR3 loop is CAWSVFGRGGTGELFF. DNA for the CDR3: TGTGCCTGGAGTGTTTTTGGGAGGGGGGGAACCGGGGAGCTGTTTTTT.

V usage is TRBV5-1 and J usage is TRBJ1-1, with D possibly matching TRBD1 (5 bases). Germline assignment: CDR1 SGHRS and CDR2 YFSETQ. The CDR3 has 14 amino acids. With 2 bases removed from V and 1 base from J, the gap between germline ends came to 9 bases. Here the CDR3 reads CASSFRQSNTEAFF. The CDR3 DNA sequence: TGCGCCAGCAGCTTCAGACAGTCGAACACTGAAGCTTTCTTT. The full variable domain, completed using reference TRBV5-1 and TRBJ1-1, is KAGVTQTPRYLIKTRGQQVTLSCSPISGHRSVSWYQQTPGQGLQFLFEYFSETQRNKGNFPGRFSGRQFSNSRSEMNVSTLELGDSALYLCASSFRQSNTEAFFGQGTRLTVV.

The rearrangement links TRBV19 to TRBJ2-5; 7 nucleotides align to TRBD1. CDR1 is LNHDA, CDR2 SQIVND, per germline (reference sequence). CDR3 length: 16 residues. J gave up 2 bases and V 4 bases, and 10 bases lay outside the gene matches. CDR3 DNA: TGTGCCAGTAGTAACCCCATCCGGGACAGACAAGAGACCCAGTACTTC. Translated, it gives CASSNPIRDRQETQYF.

This clone was seen only a few times. The chain has TRBV18 and TRBJ2-7; D gene uncertain. Looked up from germline, CDR1 is KGHSH and CDR2 is LQKENI. The CDR3 spans 13 residues. The V gene lost 5 bases and the J gene lost 3 bases, with 11 bases spanning the gap. Here the CDR3 reads CASSGRNLYEQYF. CDR3 DNA sequence: TGTGCCAGCTCAGGGCGGAATCTCTACGAGCAGTACTTC.

The V call is TRBV7-3, the J call TRBJ2-2; TRBD1 is a possible D gene (6 bases). V dropped 5 bases and J dropped 5 bases, with 21 bases sitting between them. The CDR3 contains 17 residues. From germline, CDR1 is SGHTA and CDR2 FQGTGA. CDR3 amino acids: CASSPDSLSLGTGELFF. CDR3 nucleotide sequence: TGTGCCAGCAGCCCGGACAGTCTCAGTCTTGGTACCGGGGAGCTGTTTTTT.

This rearrangement joins TRBV5-1 to TRBJ2-1; D possibly matches TRBD1 or TRBD2 (6 bases each). The CDR3 contains 14 residues. Trimming removed 0 bases from V and 9 bases from J, with 13 bases in between. The V gene's germline CDR1 is SGHRS and CDR2 YFSETQ. This CDR3 is CASSLEPGAGEQFF. In nucleotides, the CDR3 is TGCGCCAGCAGCTTGGAGCCGGGGGCAGGTGAGCAGTTCTTC.

The count of this clone is one. The chain joins TRBV19 to TRBJ2-1; possible D gene TRBD2, 7 bases. Trimming shortened V by 3 bases and J by 6 bases, and 15 bases separated the two germline ends. This CDR3 has 15 residues. Germline CDR1 LNHDA, CDR2 SQIVND (reference sequence). CDR3 DNA sequence: TGTGCCAGTAGTATTCCTAGGGGGGGATCCAATGAGCAGTTCTTC. This codes for CASSIPRGGSNEQFF.

As concerns this clone: The junction departs from the called germline gene at one end, perhaps through a read error. This chain links TRBV7-2 with TRBJ1-2; 8 bases fit TRBD1. Germline CDR1 is SGHTA and CDR2 is FQGNSA. CDR3 length: 15 residues. The CDR3 loop reads CASSLAQGANYGYTF. The DNA for the CDR3 is TGTGCCAGCAGCTTAGCGCAGGGGGCTAATTATGGCTACACCTTC.